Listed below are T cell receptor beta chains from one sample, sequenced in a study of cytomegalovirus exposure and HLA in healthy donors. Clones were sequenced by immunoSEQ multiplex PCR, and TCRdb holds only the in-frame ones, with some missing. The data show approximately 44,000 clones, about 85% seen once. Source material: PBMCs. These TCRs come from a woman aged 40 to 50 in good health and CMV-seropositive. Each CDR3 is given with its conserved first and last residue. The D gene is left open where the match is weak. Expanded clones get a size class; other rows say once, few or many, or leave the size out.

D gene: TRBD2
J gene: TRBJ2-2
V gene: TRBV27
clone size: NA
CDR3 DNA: TGTGCCAGCAGCCCGGGGACTACGAACACCGGGGAGCTGTTTTTT
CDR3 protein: CASSPGTTNTGELFF

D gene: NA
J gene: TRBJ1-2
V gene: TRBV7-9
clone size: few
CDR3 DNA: TGTGCCAGCAGCCCTCACAGGGATGGGTATGGCTACACCTTC
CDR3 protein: CASSPHRDGYGYTF

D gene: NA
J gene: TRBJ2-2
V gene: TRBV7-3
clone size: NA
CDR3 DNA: TGTGCCAGCAGCCATTCTAGCTCCGGGGAGCTGTTTTTT
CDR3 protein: CASSHSSSGELFF

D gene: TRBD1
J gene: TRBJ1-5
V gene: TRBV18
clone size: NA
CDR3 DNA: TGTGCCAGCTCACCTGAGACAGGGGGCAATCAGCCCCAGCATTTT
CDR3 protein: CASSPETGGNQPQHF

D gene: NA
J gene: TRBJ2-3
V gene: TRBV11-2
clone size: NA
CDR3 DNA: TGTGCCAGCAGCCTTGACTTGCCCACAGATACGCAGTATTTT
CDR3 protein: CASSLDLPTDTQYF

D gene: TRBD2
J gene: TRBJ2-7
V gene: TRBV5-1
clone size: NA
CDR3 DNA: TGCGCCAGCAGCTTACTAGCGGGGTCCTACGAGCAGTACTTC
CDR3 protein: CASSLLAGSYEQYF

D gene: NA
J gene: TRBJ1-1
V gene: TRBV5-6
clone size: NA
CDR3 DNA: TGTGCCAGCAGCTTGGACAGCCTACTTGGAAACACTGAAGCTTTCTTT
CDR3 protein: CASSLDSLLGNTEAFF

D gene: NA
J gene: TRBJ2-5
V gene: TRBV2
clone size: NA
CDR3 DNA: TGTGCCAGCAGCCTCAGACAGGCTGAGACCCAGTACTTC
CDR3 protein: CASSLRQAETQYF

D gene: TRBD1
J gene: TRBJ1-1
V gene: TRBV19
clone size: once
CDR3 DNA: TGTGCCAGTAGTCCCCGGACAGGGCAGACTGAAGCTTTCTTT
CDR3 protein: CASSPRTGQTEAFF

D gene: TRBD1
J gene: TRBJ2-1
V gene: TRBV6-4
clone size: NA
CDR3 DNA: TGTGCCAGCACGAAAAATGTGGGGACAGCCACACCGTCTCACAATGAGCAGTTCTTC
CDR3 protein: CASTKNVGTATPSHNEQFF

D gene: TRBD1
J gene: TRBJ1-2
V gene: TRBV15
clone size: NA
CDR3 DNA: TGTGCCACCAGCATTCCGGGACAGGGGACTTGGGGCTACACCTTC
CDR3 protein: CATSIPGQGTWGYTF

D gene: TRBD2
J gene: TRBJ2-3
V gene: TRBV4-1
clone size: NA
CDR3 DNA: TGCGCCAGCAGCCCAACGGGACTAGCGGGAGAGGCAGATACGCAGTATTTT
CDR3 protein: CASSPTGLAGEADTQYF

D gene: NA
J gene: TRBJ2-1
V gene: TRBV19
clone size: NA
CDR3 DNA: TGTGCCAGTAGTATAAGCGTAATCTCCTACAATGAGCAGTTCTTC
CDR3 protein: CASSISVISYNEQFF

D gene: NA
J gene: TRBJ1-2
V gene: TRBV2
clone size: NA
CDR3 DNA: TGTGCCAGTATACGATTTGCGGGGGGCAGCTACACCTTC
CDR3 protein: CASIRFAGGSYTF

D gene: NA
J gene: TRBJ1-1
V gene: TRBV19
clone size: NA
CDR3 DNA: TGTGCCAGTGGTACAGGGATTAACACTGAAGCTTTCTTT
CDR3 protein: CASGTGINTEAFF

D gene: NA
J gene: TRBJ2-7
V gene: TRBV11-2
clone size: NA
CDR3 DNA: TGTGCCAGCAGCTCCTACTACGAGCAGTACTTC
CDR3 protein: CASSSYYEQYF

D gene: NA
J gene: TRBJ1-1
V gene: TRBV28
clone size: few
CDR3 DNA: TGTGCCAGCAGTATCCCAGGTGTCGGGGGATGGACTGAAGCTTTCTTT
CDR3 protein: CASSIPGVGGWTEAFF

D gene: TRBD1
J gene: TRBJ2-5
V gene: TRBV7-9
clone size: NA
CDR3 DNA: TGTGCCAGCAGCTTAGAGTGGGTCACAGGGGGCCAAGAGACCCAGTACTTC
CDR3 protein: CASSLEWVTGGQETQYF

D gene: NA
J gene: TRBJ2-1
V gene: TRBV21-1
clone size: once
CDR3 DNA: TGTGCCAGCAGCAAGGTACGGCGACAGGTCGCCCGAAATGAGCAGTTCTTC
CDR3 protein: CASSKVRRQVARNEQFF

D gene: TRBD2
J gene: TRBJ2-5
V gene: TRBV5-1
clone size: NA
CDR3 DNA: TGCGCCAGCAGACAAGGACTAGCGGGAGATGGGAGGGAGACCCAGTACTTC
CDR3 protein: CASRQGLAGDGRETQYF

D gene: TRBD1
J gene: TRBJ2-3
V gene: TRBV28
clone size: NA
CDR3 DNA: TGTGCCAGCAGTCCGGGACAGCACCTATTTACGCAGTATTTT
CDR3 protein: CASSPGQHLFTQYF

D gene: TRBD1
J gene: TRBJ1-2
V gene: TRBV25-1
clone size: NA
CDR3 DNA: TGTGCCAGCAGTCAGGGGGGACGGGAACTGTATGGCTACACCTTC
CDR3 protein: CASSQGGRELYGYTF

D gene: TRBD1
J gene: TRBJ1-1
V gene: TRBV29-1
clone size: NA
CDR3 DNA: TGCAGCGTTGTGACAGGGGTGAGTGTGGACACTGAAGCTTTCTTT
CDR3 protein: CSVVTGVSVDTEAFF

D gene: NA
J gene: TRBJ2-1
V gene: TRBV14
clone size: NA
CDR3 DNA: TGTGCCAGCAGCCGCCGGGAGTACAATGAGCAGTTCTTC
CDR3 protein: CASSRREYNEQFF

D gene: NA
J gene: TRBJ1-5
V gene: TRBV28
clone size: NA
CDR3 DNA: TGTGCCAGCAGACCCACGTCCGGGCCCCAGCATTTT
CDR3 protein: CASRPTSGPQHF